One and the same sample provided the 19 T cell receptor beta chains below, sequenced in a study of cytomegalovirus exposure and HLA in healthy donors. The PCR ran on 60 Vbeta and 13 Jbeta primers. Profiling relied on immunoSEQ multiplex PCR, and the TCRdb table lists in-frame clones only, not all of them. The sample comprises under 110,000 clones, around 75% of which are singletons, and more than 9% rests with the top ten. Source material: PBMCs. All receptors come from a man aged 50 to 59 in good health and CMV-seronegative.

This clone came up a few times. The genes are TRBV5-1 and TRBJ2-7; TRBD2 is a possible D gene (6 bases). CDR1 is SGHRS, CDR2 YFSETQ, per germline. CDR3 length: 13 amino acids. Trimming pared 6 bases from V and 5 bases from J, leaving 15 bases between. The CDR3 bases are TGCGCCAGCACTAGGCGGGGTAGGGACGAGCAGTACTTC. This sequence encodes CASTRRGRDEQYF. Variable domain in full (rest from reference TRBV5-1 and TRBJ2-7): KAGVTQTPRYLIKTRGQQVTLSCSPISGHRSVSWYQQTPGQGLQFLFEYFSETQRNKGNFPGRFSGRQFSNSRSEMNVSTLELGDSALYLCASTRRGRDEQYFGPGTRLTVT.

This chain connects TRBV19 to TRBJ1-3, with unresolved D. V shed 9 bases and J shed 2 bases, with 17 bases lying between them. The CDR3 loop spans 15 amino acids. From germline, CDR1 is LNHDA and CDR2 SQIVND (reference sequence). The CDR3 DNA follows: TGTGCCAGCCTGAGGTTGGGAGTCGCTGGAAACACCATATATTTT. Amino acids: CASLRLGVAGNTIYF.

The chain employs TRBV28 and TRBJ1-3; 9 bases fit TRBD1. The V gene end was trimmed by 7 bases and the J gene end by 10 bases; junction bases not matched to a gene: 8. The germline V gene encodes CDR1 MDHEN and CDR2 SYDVKM. This CDR3 comprises 13 residues. CDR3: CASTTGQGRTIYF. CDR3 sequence (DNA): TGTGCCAGCACCACGGGACAGGGAAGGACCATATATTTT. The full variable domain, its missing parts supplied by reference TRBV28 and TRBJ1-3, is DVKVTQSSRYLVKRTGEKVFLECVQDMDHENMFWYRQDPGLGLRLIYFSYDVKMKEKGDIPEGYSVSREKKERFSLILESASTNQTSMYLCASTTGQGRTIYFGEGSWLTVV.

This rearrangement joins TRBV7-2 to TRBJ1-4; D uncertain. Germline CDR1 reads SGHTA; CDR2 reads FQGNSA. V lost 3 bases, J lost 7 bases, and 15 bases lay in between. The CDR3 consists of 15 residues. The CDR3 sequence is CASSLVGITGEKLFF. CDR3 DNA sequence: TGTGCCAGCAGCTTGGTCGGGATAACTGGTGAAAAACTGTTTTTT.

The chain carries TRBV4-3 and TRBJ1-1, with a possible D match to TRBD1 (6 bases). The length of the CDR3 is 17 residues. Between the trimmed V and J ends, which lost 0 bases and 1 base, there was a span of 15 bases. Germline V gene sequence: CDR1 LGHNA, CDR2 YSLEER. The CDR3 protein is CASSQEGGWGGNTEAFF. In nucleotides, the CDR3 is TGCGCCAGCAGCCAAGAAGGGGGTTGGGGGGGGAACACTGAAGCTTTCTTT.

This clone appeared a single time. The V gene is TRBV6-1, the J gene TRBJ1-2, with a possible D match to TRBD1 (6 bases). The germline V gene encodes CDR1 MNHNS and CDR2 SASEGT. The CDR3 has 13 amino acids. V dropped 1 base and J dropped 8 bases, with 11 bases sitting between them. The CDR3 reads CASSEGQDRGYTF. DNA for the CDR3: TGTGCCAGCAGTGAAGGACAGGATAGAGGCTACACCTTC.

The J gene is TRBJ1-4, the V gene TRBV28; 7 nucleotides match TRBD1. The CDR3 contains 15 residues. The V gene end was trimmed by 4 bases and the J gene end by 5 bases; junction bases not matched to a gene: 7. Germline assignment: CDR1 MDHEN and CDR2 SYDVKM. This CDR3 is CASSYDRDRNEKLFF. In DNA, the CDR3 is TGTGCCAGCAGTTACGACCGGGACAGAAATGAAAAACTGTTTTTT. Full variable domain (outside the CDR3, taken from reference TRBV28 and TRBJ1-4): DVKVTQSSRYLVKRTGEKVFLECVQDMDHENMFWYRQDPGLGLRLIYFSYDVKMKEKGDIPEGYSVSREKKERFSLILESASTNQTSMYLCASSYDRDRNEKLFFGSGTQLSVL.

The chain joins TRBV4-2 to TRBJ2-2, with 10 nucleotides matching TRBD2. V trimming: 1 base; J trimming: 3 bases; junction bases outside the gene matches: 5. The CDR3 contains 17 residues. Germline V gives CDR1 LGHNA, CDR2 YNFKEQ. CDR3 residues: CASSQGGTSGDTGELFF. CDR3 sequence (DNA): TGTGCCAGCAGCCAAGGGGGAACTAGCGGGGACACCGGGGAGCTGTTTTTT.

V is TRBV4-3 and J is TRBJ2-7; the match to TRBD2 covers 11 bases. This CDR3 spans 16 amino acids. The trim removed 0 bases at V and 5 bases at J, leaving 6 bases unmatched. Germline values: CDR1 LGHNA, CDR2 YSLEER. CDR3 loop: CASSQDPTSGSHEQYF. CDR3 DNA: TGCGCCAGCAGCCAAGATCCCACTAGCGGGAGCCACGAGCAGTACTTC.

The chain couples TRBV28 to TRBJ1-4; D perhaps matches TRBD1 (6 bases). The CDR3 is 15 amino acids. In germline, CDR1 is MDHEN, CDR2 SYDVKM. The V end was cut by 0 bases, the J end by 5 bases, with 10 bases between. CDR3 loop: CASSLWDSTNEKLFF. CDR3 nucleotide sequence: TGTGCCAGCAGTTTATGGGACAGTACAAATGAAAAACTGTTTTTT.

This clone has only a few counts. The chain employs TRBV5-1 and TRBJ2-2, with a possible D match to TRBD1 (8 bases). The CDR3 length is 17 residues. Trimming took off 1 base at V and 4 bases at J, with 17 bases between the two ends. Germline loops: CDR1 SGHRS, CDR2 YFSETQ. CDR3 loop: CASSLSPNRGGTGELFF. DNA of the CDR3: TGCGCCAGCAGCTTGAGCCCAAACAGGGGGGGCACCGGGGAGCTGTTTTTT.

This clone was counted many times. V usage is TRBV5-5 and J usage is TRBJ2-7; 9 bases are a match to TRBD1. Losses at the gene ends were 2 bases for V and 4 bases for J; bases not matched to a gene: 7. Per the germline V gene, CDR1 is SGHKS and CDR2 is YYEKEE (reference sequence). The CDR3 contains 15 residues. The CDR3 region has the DNA TGTGCCAGCAGCTTCCTGAGGGACAGGGCTTACGAGCAGTACTTC. Protein sequence: CASSFLRDRAYEQYF.

The J gene is TRBJ1-5, the V gene TRBV9; 7 bases line up with TRBD1. V gave up 3 bases and J gave up 5 bases; unmatched junction bases: 2. Germline CDR1 is SGDLS and CDR2 is YYNGEE. CDR3 length: 13 amino acids. The CDR3 loop is CASSAGTDQPQHF. CDR3 nucleotide sequence: TGTGCCAGCAGCGCCGGGACAGATCAGCCCCAGCATTTT.

The chain uses TRBV6-1 and TRBJ1-6, with a possible D match to TRBD1 (5 bases). V was pared by 6 bases and J by 7 bases, with 10 bases between. This CDR3 is 13 amino acids long. Looked up from germline, CDR1 is MNHNS and CDR2 is SASEGT. DNA for the CDR3: TGTGCCAGCAGAGGGGTCCCCAATTCACCCCTCCACTTT. It encodes CASRGVPNSPLHF.

V gene TRBV5-5 combines with J gene TRBJ2-1, with 7 bases matching TRBD1. The CDR3 is 16 residues long. Germline V CDR1 and CDR2: SGHKS, YYEKEE (reference sequence). V was pared by 0 bases and J by 0 bases, with 3 bases of the junction left unmatched. The CDR3 loop reads CASSLGDRASYNEQFF. DNA of the CDR3: TGTGCCAGCAGCTTGGGCGACAGGGCCTCCTACAATGAGCAGTTCTTC.

The V gene is TRBV5-1, the J gene TRBJ1-6, with 8 bases that match TRBD1. J was trimmed by 7 bases and V by 0 bases; bases with no gene match: 3. The CDR3 has 15 residues. Germline CDR1 and CDR2: SGHRS and YFSETQ. The CDR3 here is CASSLGQGANSPLHF. DNA of the CDR3: TGCGCCAGCAGCTTGGGGCAGGGGGCAAATTCACCCCTCCACTTT.

This clone has only one observation. This chain uses TRBV29-1 with TRBJ1-1; 9 positions agree with TRBD1. There are 16 residues in the CDR3. V lost 1 base and J lost 5; bases outside the gene matches: 11. The germline gives CDR1 SQVTM, CDR2 ANQGSEA. The CDR3 DNA sequence: TGCAGCGTTGAAGTCTCCGTACAGGGGGCATGGACTGAAGCTTTCTTT. This gives the protein CSVEVSVQGAWTEAFF.

The genes are TRBV19 and TRBJ1-2, with D hard to call. Per the germline V gene, CDR1 is LNHDA and CDR2 is SQIVND (reference sequence). V was trimmed by 3 bases and J by 1 base, leaving 6 bases between them. The CDR3 is 13 residues long. CDR3 sequence reads: CASSIRVNYGYTF. The CDR3 nucleotides read TGTGCCAGTAGTATCCGAGTTAACTATGGCTACACCTTC.

The J gene is TRBJ1-5, the V gene TRBV28; D not certain. The length of the CDR3 is 16 residues. Per the germline V gene, CDR1 is MDHEN and CDR2 is SYDVKM. The V and J ends lost 6 bases and 1 base respectively, with 16 bases between them. The CDR3 region has the DNA TGTGCCAGCAGACGATCGGAGTCTATGAGCAATCAGCCCCAGCATTTT. Encoded protein: CASRRSESMSNQPQHF.